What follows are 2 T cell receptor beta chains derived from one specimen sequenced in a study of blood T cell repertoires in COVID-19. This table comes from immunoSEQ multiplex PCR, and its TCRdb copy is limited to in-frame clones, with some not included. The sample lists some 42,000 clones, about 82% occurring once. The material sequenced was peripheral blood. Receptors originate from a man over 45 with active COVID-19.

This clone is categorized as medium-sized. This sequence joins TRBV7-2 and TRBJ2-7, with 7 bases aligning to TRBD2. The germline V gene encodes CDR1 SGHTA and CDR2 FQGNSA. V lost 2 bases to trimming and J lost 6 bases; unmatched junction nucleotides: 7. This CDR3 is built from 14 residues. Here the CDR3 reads CASSLNPREFEQYF. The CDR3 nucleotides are TGTGCCAGCAGCTTAAATCCGCGGGAGTTCGAGCAGTACTTC.

CDR3 residues: CASSDPGQVVLGYTF. The DNA for the CDR3 is TGTGCCAGCAGCGACCCGGGACAGGTCGTTCTTGGCTACACCTTC. J is TRBJ1-2 and V is TRBV5-4, with 8 nucleotides matching TRBD1. V was clipped by 4 bases and J by 7 bases; unmatched bases: 12. The V gene's germline CDR1 is SGHNT and CDR2 YYREEE (reference sequence). The CDR3 totals 15 residues.